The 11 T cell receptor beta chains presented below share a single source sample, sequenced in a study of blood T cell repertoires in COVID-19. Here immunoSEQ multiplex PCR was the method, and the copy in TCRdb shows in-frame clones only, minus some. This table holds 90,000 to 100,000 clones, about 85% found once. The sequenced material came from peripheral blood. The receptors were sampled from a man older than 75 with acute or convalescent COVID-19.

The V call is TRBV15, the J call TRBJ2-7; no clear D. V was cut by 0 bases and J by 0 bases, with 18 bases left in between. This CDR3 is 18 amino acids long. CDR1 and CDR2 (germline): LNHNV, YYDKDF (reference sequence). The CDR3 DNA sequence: TGTGCCACCAGCAGAGATCTGGTTGGAACAGTTAGCTCCTACGAGCAGTACTTC. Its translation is CATSRDLVGTVSSYEQYF. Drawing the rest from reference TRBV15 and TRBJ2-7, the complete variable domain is DAMVIQNPRYQVTQFGKPVTLSCSQTLNHNVMYWYQQKSSQAPKLLFHYYDKDFNNEADTPDNFQSRRPNTSFCFLDIRSPGLGDTAMYLCATSRDLVGTVSSYEQYFGPGTRLTVT.

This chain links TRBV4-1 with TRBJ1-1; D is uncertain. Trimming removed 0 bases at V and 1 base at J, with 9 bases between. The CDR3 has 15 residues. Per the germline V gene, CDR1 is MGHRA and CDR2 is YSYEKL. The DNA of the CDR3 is TGCGCCAGCAGCCAAGACAGGCTACCGAACACTGAAGCTTTCTTT. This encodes CASSQDRLPNTEAFF.

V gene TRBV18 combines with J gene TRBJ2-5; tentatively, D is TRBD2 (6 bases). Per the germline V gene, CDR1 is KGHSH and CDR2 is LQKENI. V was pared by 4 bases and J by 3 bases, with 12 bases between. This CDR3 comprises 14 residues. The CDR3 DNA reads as TGTGCCAGCTCACTGGGGGGACGGAAAGAGACCCAGTACTTC. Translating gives CASSLGGRKETQYF.

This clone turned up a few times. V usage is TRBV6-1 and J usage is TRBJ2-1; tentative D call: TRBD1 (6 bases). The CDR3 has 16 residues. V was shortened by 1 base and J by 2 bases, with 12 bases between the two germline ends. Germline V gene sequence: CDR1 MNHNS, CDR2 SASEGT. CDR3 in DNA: TGTGCCAGCAGTGAAGTTAGTGGGGGCGCCTACAATGAGCAGTTCTTC. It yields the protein CASSEVSGGAYNEQFF.

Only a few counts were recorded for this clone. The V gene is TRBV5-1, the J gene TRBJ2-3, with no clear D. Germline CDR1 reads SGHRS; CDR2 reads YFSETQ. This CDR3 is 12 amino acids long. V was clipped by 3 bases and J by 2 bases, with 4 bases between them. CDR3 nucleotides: TGCGCCAGCAGCTCTCTCACAGATACGCAGTATTTT. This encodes CASSSLTDTQYF.

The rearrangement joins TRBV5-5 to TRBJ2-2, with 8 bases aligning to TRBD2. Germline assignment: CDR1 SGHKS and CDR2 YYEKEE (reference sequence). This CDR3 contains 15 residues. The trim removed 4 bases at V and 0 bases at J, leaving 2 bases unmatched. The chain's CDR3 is CASSPAGANTGELFF. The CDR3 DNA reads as TGTGCCAGCAGCCCAGCGGGGGCGAACACCGGGGAGCTGTTTTTT.

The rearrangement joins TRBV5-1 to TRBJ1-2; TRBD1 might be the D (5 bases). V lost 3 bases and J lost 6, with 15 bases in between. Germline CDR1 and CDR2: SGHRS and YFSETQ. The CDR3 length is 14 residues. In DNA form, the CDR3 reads TGCGCCAGCAGCTCGAGGACACCCAGCGATGGCTACACCTTC. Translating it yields CASSSRTPSDGYTF.

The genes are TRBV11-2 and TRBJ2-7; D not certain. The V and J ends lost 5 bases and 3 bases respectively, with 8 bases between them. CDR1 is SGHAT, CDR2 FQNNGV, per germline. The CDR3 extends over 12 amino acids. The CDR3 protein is CASSPYDYEQYF. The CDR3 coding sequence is TGTGCCAGCAGCCCCTATGACTACGAGCAGTACTTC.

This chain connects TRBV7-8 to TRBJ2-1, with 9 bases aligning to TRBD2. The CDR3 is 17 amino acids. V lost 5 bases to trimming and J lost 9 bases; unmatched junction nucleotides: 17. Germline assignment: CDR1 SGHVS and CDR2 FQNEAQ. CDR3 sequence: CASSLHGGAGGSSEQFF. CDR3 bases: TGTGCCAGCAGCCTACACGGGGGAGCGGGGGGCTCAAGTGAGCAGTTCTTC.

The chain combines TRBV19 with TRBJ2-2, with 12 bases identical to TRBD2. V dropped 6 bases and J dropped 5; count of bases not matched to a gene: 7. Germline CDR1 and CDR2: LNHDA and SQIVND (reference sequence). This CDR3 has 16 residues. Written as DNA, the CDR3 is TGTGCCAGTAGCCTTCTAGCGGGAGGGCCTACCGGGGAGCTGTTTTTT. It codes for CASSLLAGGPTGELFF. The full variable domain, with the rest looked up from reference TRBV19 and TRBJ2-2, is DGGITQSPKYLFRKEGQNVTLSCEQNLNHDAMYWYRQDPGQGLRLIYYSQIVNDFQKGDIAEGYSVSREKKESFPLTVTSAQKNPTAFYLCASSLLAGGPTGELFFGEGSRLTVL.

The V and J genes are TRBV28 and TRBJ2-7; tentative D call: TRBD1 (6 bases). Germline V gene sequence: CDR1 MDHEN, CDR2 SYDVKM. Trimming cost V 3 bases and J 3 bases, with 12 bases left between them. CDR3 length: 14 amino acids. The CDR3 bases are TGTGCCAGCAGTTTCCAGAGGGGGTTCTACGAGCAGTACTTC. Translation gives CASSFQRGFYEQYF.